Given below is one T cell receptor (beta chain) in context. The CDR3 runs 10 residues. Germline-derived CDR1 and CDR2 are SQVTM and ANQGSEA. V lost 7 bases and J 1 base, leaving 4 bases between the germline ends. The data belong to a study of CD8 T cells in Susac syndrome. It was with random hexamers that roughly 0.45 to 1 ug RNA was reverse transcribed. Coverage of TCR beta CDR3 amplification by immunoSEQ multiplex PCR extended to 54 Vbeta and 13 Jbeta. In TCRdb, the immunoSEQ multiplex PCR reads were re-called with MiXCR into one record per CDR3 protein. The sample shows about 64,000 distinct CDR3 sequences, roughly 94% of them seen only once. The multiple sclerosis controls comprised treatment-naive patients whose relapsing-remitting disease was stable or active. The CD8+ and CD4+ T cells were negatively isolated, with the TEMRA cells enriched by FACS.

This clonotype was obtained from a human donor with multiple sclerosis. The sample consisted of CD8+ T cells from PBMCs. This chain connects TRBV29-1 to TRBJ1-1; D gene ambiguous. CDR3 in DNA: TGCAGCGCCCAGAACACTGAAGCTTTCTTT. It is translated as CSAQNTEAFF.